The 20 T cell receptor beta chains given below trace back to one sample, sequenced in a study of blood T cell repertoires in COVID-19. Profiling relied on immunoSEQ multiplex PCR, and the TCRdb table lists in-frame clones only, not all of them. In the table there are around 370,000 clones, around 90% of which are singletons. The sequenced material came from peripheral blood. The source of these receptors is a man aged 18 to 30 with active or convalescent COVID-19.

The V and J genes are TRBV5-5 and TRBJ2-5; D unresolved. Germline CDR1 is SGHKS and CDR2 is YYEKEE (reference sequence). V gave up 2 bases and J gave up 0 bases, with 11 bases separating them. This CDR3 is 15 amino acids long. The CDR3 loop reads CASSFNDWHQETQYF. In DNA form, the CDR3 reads TGTGCCAGCAGCTTTAACGACTGGCACCAAGAGACCCAGTACTTC.

The chain couples TRBV2 to TRBJ2-5; 8 bases are a match to TRBD1. The CDR3 runs 15 residues. Germline V CDR1 and CDR2: SNHLY, FYNNEI. With 2 bases clipped from V and 5 bases from J, the junction kept 7 bases outside the gene matches. CDR3 DNA sequence: TGTGCCAGCAGTGAACTAGCCAGGGGGCCCGAGACCCAGTACTTC. Residues: CASSELARGPETQYF.

The V call is TRBV5-5, the J call TRBJ2-7; D remains ambiguous. Trimming took 4 bases from V and 4 from J, leaving 6 bases between them. This CDR3 is 11 amino acids long. Per the germline V gene, CDR1 is SGHKS and CDR2 is YYEKEE (reference sequence). In nucleotides, the CDR3 is TGTGCCAGCAGCCGTAATTACGAGCAGTACTTC. Translation gives CASSRNYEQYF.

This chain joins TRBV5-1 and TRBJ1-6; a possible D gene is TRBD1 (5 bases). Germline-derived CDR1 and CDR2 are SGHRS and YFSETQ. Deletions cut 2 bases from V and 2 bases from J, with 11 bases between. There are 16 residues in the CDR3. CDR3 sequence: CASSFGRVTYNSPLHF. Here the CDR3 DNA reads TGCGCCAGCAGCTTCGGCAGGGTAACCTATAATTCACCCCTCCACTTT.

The rearrangement joins TRBV2 to TRBJ1-2, with D possibly TRBD1 on 5 matching bases. Per the germline V gene, CDR1 is SNHLY and CDR2 is FYNNEI. The length of the CDR3 is 17 residues. V lost 9 bases to trimming and J lost 2 bases, with 25 bases between them. CDR3 nucleotide sequence: TGTGCCAGTGCTAAACAGGCCAGCTCCTATGGGAACTATGGCTACACCTTC. Protein product: CASAKQASSYGNYGYTF.

This clone showed up just once. This rearrangement joins TRBV12-3 or TRBV12-4 to TRBJ1-1, with D unresolved. CDR3 length: 12 residues. The ends were cut back, 6 bases at V and 1 base at J, with 6 bases in the middle. CDR3 residues: CASSGGNTEAFF. The CDR3 bases are TGTGCCAGCAGCGGAGGGAACACTGAAGCTTTCTTT.

There are a few counts of this clone. This sequence joins TRBV6-5 and TRBJ1-5; possibly TRBD1 for D (5 bases). CDR1 and CDR2 (germline): MNHEY, SVGAGI. Trimming took off 0 bases at V and 5 bases at J, with 14 bases between the two ends. The CDR3 totals 16 residues. The CDR3 bases are TGTGCCAGCAGTTACTCGTACACCGCCAGGGATCAGCCCCAGCATTTT. Amino acid sequence: CASSYSYTARDQPQHF.

The chain links TRBV24-1 to TRBJ2-1, with D maybe TRBD2 (5 bases). The CDR3 consists of 16 residues. V shed 2 bases and J shed 5 bases, with 15 bases lying between them. CDR1 is KGHDR and CDR2 is SFDVKD in the germline V gene. The CDR3 reads CATSDSEAAIDNEQFF. In nucleotides, the CDR3 is TGTGCCACCAGTGATTCGGAGGCGGCGATTGACAATGAGCAGTTCTTC.

The chain joins TRBV7-2 to TRBJ2-7, with 9 bases fitting TRBD1. The V gene's germline CDR1 is SGHTA and CDR2 FQGNSA. Trimming at V came to 5 bases and at J to 1 base, leaving 9 bases not matched to a gene. The CDR3 spans 16 residues. The DNA of the CDR3 is TGTGCCAGCAGCCCCGACGGGACAGGGAAGTCCTACGAGCAGTACTTC. It yields the protein CASSPDGTGKSYEQYF.

V usage is TRBV6-2 or TRBV6-3 and J usage is TRBJ2-7; 11 positions agree with TRBD2. The germline V gene encodes CDR1 MNHEY and CDR2 SVGEGT. After removal of 4 bases from V and 5 bases from J, the junction contained 4 bases not matched to a gene. The CDR3 has 14 amino acids. Written as DNA, the CDR3 is TGTGCCAGCAGTTCAACGGGACTAGCGGACGAGCAGTACTTC. Its protein product is CASSSTGLADEQYF.

The chain combines TRBV7-9 with TRBJ1-6; no reliable D call. Germline V gene lookup returns CDR1 SEHNR and CDR2 FQNEAQ (reference sequence). The ends were cut back, 0 bases at V and 5 bases at J, with 5 bases in the middle. This CDR3 contains 14 residues. CDR3 coding DNA: TGTGCCAGCAGCTTAGCACAAAATAATTCACCCCTCCACTTT. It yields the protein CASSLAQNNSPLHF.

V and J are TRBV7-2 and TRBJ2-1; 7 nucleotides match TRBD2. There are 14 residues in the CDR3. Per germline, CDR1 SGHTA and CDR2 FQGNSA. J lost 9 bases, V lost 5 bases, and 10 bases had no gene match. This chain's CDR3 is CASSEFYLAVEQFF. The DNA for the CDR3 is TGTGCCAGCAGCGAATTCTATCTAGCGGTTGAGCAGTTCTTC.

V gene TRBV14 combines with J gene TRBJ1-6, with D perhaps matching TRBD1 (5 bases). There are 13 residues in the CDR3. The V gene's germline CDR1 is SGHDN and CDR2 FVKESK. With 4 bases removed from V and 11 bases from J, the gap between germline ends came to 12 bases. CDR3: CASSRGGAAPLHF. The CDR3 nucleotides are TGTGCCAGCAGCCGGGGAGGGGCGGCACCCCTCCACTTT. Full variable domain (outside the CDR3, taken from reference TRBV14 and TRBJ1-6): EAGVTQFPSHSVIEKGQTVTLRCDPISGHDNLYWYRRVMGKEIKFLLHFVKESKQDESGMPNNRFLAERTGGTYSTLKVQPAELEDSGVYFCASSRGGAAPLHFGNGTRLTVT.

J is TRBJ2-3 and V is TRBV9; 10 bases map to TRBD2. The CDR3 is 15 amino acids. The germline CDR1 and CDR2 sequences are SGDLS and YYNGEE. After removal of 2 bases from V and 7 bases from J, the junction contained 7 bases not matched to a gene. The CDR3 DNA reads as TGTGCCAGCAGCGTCACAGCGGGAGGGCCAAATACGCAGTATTTT. Its protein product is CASSVTAGGPNTQYF.

The sample holds a few counts of this clone. The chain couples TRBV10-1 to TRBJ1-5; 7 bases match TRBD1. J gave up 5 bases and V 9 bases, and 4 bases lay outside the gene matches. Per germline, CDR1 WNHNN and CDR2 SYGVQD (reference sequence). The CDR3 has 12 residues. The CDR3 spells CARTGIDQPQHF. The CDR3 region has the DNA TGCGCCAGGACAGGGATAGATCAGCCCCAGCATTTT.

This rearrangement joins TRBV7-2 to TRBJ1-1; tentative D call: TRBD1 (6 bases). Germline V gene sequence: CDR1 SGHTA, CDR2 FQGNSA. The V end was cut by 4 bases, the J end by 1 base, with 10 bases between. The CDR3 runs to 14 residues. The CDR3: CASSSNRENTEAFF. The CDR3 bases are TGTGCCAGCAGCTCGAACAGGGAGAACACTGAAGCTTTCTTT.

This sequence joins TRBV7-9 and TRBJ2-1; TRBD1 matches 8 bases. Per germline, CDR1 SEHNR and CDR2 FQNEAQ (reference sequence). The CDR3 covers 16 residues. Unmatched junction bases numbered 7, after V lost 5 bases and J lost 1 base. CDR3 coding DNA: TGTGCCAGCAGCCCGAGACAGGGGAGATCCTACAATGAGCAGTTCTTC. It codes for CASSPRQGRSYNEQFF.

The chain carries TRBV5-6 and TRBJ1-2, with TRBD1 matching over 12 bases. The germline V gene has CDR1 SGHDT and CDR2 YYEEEE. Unmatched junction bases numbered 14, after V lost 4 bases and J lost 7 bases. The CDR3 loop spans 17 amino acids. CDR3 amino acids: CASSLTHSGTGGRGYTF. The CDR3 nucleotides read TGTGCCAGCAGCCTCACACATTCCGGGACAGGGGGCCGTGGCTACACCTTC.

This clone was found a few times. The rearrangement joins TRBV19 to TRBJ1-5; D is perhaps TRBD1 (6 bases). The CDR3 covers 14 residues. CDR1 LNHDA and CDR2 SQIVND come from the germline V gene (reference sequence). Trimming removed 1 base at V and 2 bases at J, with 6 bases between. CDR3 nucleotides: TGTGCCAGTAGTATAGGGGGGCGCAATCAGCCCCAGCATTTT. It translates to CASSIGGRNQPQHF.

The rearrangement joins TRBV19 to TRBJ2-7; a possible D gene is TRBD1 (5 bases). Trimming took 4 bases from V and 2 from J, leaving 15 bases between them. CDR3 size: 15 residues. The V gene's germline CDR1 is LNHDA and CDR2 SQIVND (reference sequence). CDR3 DNA: TGTGCCAGTAGTACCCCCGTGGGGCTGGCCTACGAGCAGTACTTC. As protein: CASSTPVGLAYEQYF.